These T cell receptor beta chains were read from a single sample in a study of blood T cell repertoires in COVID-19. Data came from immunoSEQ multiplex PCR; TCRdb stores just in-frame clones and leaves some out. The table records 150,000 to 200,000 clones, 70% to 90% of them present only once. The specimen was peripheral blood. These receptors all come from a woman older than 75 in a cohort sampled during active or convalescent COVID-19. Each CDR3 is given with its conserved first and last residue. A D gene is named only where the DNA matches it firmly. Size values are once, few and many counts, or a class for expanded clones, and some rows have none.

abundance,v_gene,d_gene,len,j_gene,CDR3aa,CDR3nt
.,TRBV6-4,TRBD2,14,TRBJ2-2,CASSPLAESGELFF,TGTGCCAGCAGCCCACTAGCGGAGAGCGGGGAGCTGTTTTTT
.,TRBV28,.,16,TRBJ2-1,CASSSGQSRAYNEQFF,TGTGCCAGCAGCTCGGGACAATCTAGAGCCTACAATGAGCAGTTCTTC
.,TRBV6-2/TRBV6-3,.,13,TRBJ2-5,CASSSGPQGTQYF,TGTGCCAGCAGTTCCGGGCCTCAGGGGACCCAGTACTTC
.,TRBV14,.,17,TRBJ1-2,CASSQPIVPFRQSMVGF,TGTGCCAGCAGCCAACCAATAGTCCCCTTTAGACAGTCTATGGTAGGCTTC
.,TRBV12-3/TRBV12-4,.,12,TRBJ1-2,CASTPGTHGYTF,TGTGCCAGCACCCCGGGGACACATGGCTACACCTTC
.,TRBV14,TRBD2,19,TRBJ2-3,CASSQEVGSGVPSTDTQYF,TGTGCCAGCAGCCAAGAAGTGGGTAGCGGGGTGCCGAGCACAGATACGCAGTATTTT
.,TRBV29-1,TRBD1,14,TRBJ1-2,CSVGSGQDVIDDTF,TGCAGCGTTGGATCGGGACAGGATGTTATCGACGACACCTTC
.,TRBV3-1/TRBV3-2,TRBD2,14,TRBJ2-5,CASSHSGSQETQYF,TGTGCCAGCAGTCACAGCGGGAGTCAAGAGACCCAGTACTTC
.,TRBV11-2,.,16,TRBJ2-7,CASSPEARPTIYEQYF,TGTGCCAGCAGCCCCGAGGCACGCCCTACCATCTACGAGCAGTACTTC
.,TRBV1,.,16,TRBJ2-1,CTSSQGTSWRNNEQFF,TGCACCAGCAGCCAAGGGACTTCATGGCGAAACAATGAGCAGTTCTTC
.,TRBV6-6,TRBD1,14,TRBJ2-7,CASTKQGATYEQYF,TGTGCCAGCACCAAACAGGGGGCTACCTACGAGCAGTACTTC
.,TRBV2,.,15,TRBJ2-2,CASSEHDLDTGELFF,TGTGCCAGCAGTGAACACGACTTAGACACCGGGGAGCTGTTTTTT
.,TRBV19,TRBD1,18,TRBJ2-3,CASSRRTGVNARTDTQYF,TGTGCCAGTAGTAGACGGACAGGGGTGAATGCGAGGACAGATACGCAGTATTTT
.,TRBV28,.,13,TRBJ2-1,CASSLEVPNEQFF,TGTGCCAGCAGTTTAGAGGTTCCAAATGAGCAGTTCTTC
.,TRBV11-3,TRBD1,14,TRBJ1-2,CASSPQDRVGGYTF,TGTGCCAGCAGCCCGCAAGACAGGGTAGGAGGCTACACCTTC
.,TRBV30,.,12,TRBJ2-7,CAWKSGTYEQYF,TGTGCCTGGAAATCAGGGACCTACGAGCAGTACTTC
.,TRBV30,.,14,TRBJ1-2,CAWILAGAYYGYTF,TGTGCCTGGATCCTGGCGGGGGCCTACTATGGCTACACCTTC
.,TRBV6-6,.,16,TRBJ1-3,CASSPPEADRGNTIYF,TGTGCCAGCAGCCCCCCAGAGGCCGATCGGGGAAACACCATATATTTT
.,TRBV10-3,.,13,TRBJ1-5,CATTVGSNQPQHF,TGTGCGACTACCGTGGGGAGCAATCAGCCCCAGCATTTT
.,TRBV30,.,12,TRBJ1-1,CAWTYFYGEAFF,TGTGCCTGGACGTATTTCTATGGTGAAGCTTTCTTT
.,TRBV10-1,TRBD2,17,TRBJ2-5,CASSESRIAGGWETQYF,TGCGCCAGCAGTGAGTCCCGAATAGCGGGCGGCTGGGAGACCCAGTACTTC
.,TRBV5-4,TRBD1,15,TRBJ2-5,CASSSPWTGEETQYF,TGTGCCAGCAGCTCGCCCTGGACAGGGGAAGAGACCCAGTACTTC
once,TRBV30,.,13,TRBJ1-1,CAWDGQGGTEAFF,TGTGCCTGGGACGGGCAGGGTGGCACTGAAGCTTTCTTT
once,TRBV4-1,TRBD2,17,TRBJ2-5,CASSPAPPAGVGETQYF,TGCGCCAGCAGCCCTGCTCCGCCAGCGGGGGTGGGTGAGACCCAGTACTTC
.,TRBV27,TRBD2,18,TRBJ2-3,CASSLVGASGGITDTQYF,TGTGCCAGCAGTCTAGTCGGGGCTAGCGGGGGGATCACAGATACGCAGTATTTT
.,TRBV6-5,.,14,TRBJ1-1,CASRPQVMNTEAFF,TGTGCCAGCAGACCGCAGGTGATGAACACTGAAGCTTTCTTT
.,TRBV11-3,TRBD2,15,TRBJ2-1,CASSLGAGGRNEQFF,TGTGCCAGCAGCTTAGGAGCGGGAGGCCGGAATGAGCAGTTCTTC
.,TRBV21-1,.,14,TRBJ2-1,CASRLGSGSDEQFF,TGTGCCAGCAGACTTGGGAGCGGGAGCGATGAGCAGTTCTTC
.,TRBV11-2,.,14,TRBJ1-1,CASSLDPGNTEAFF,TGTGCCAGCAGCTTAGATCCGGGGAACACTGAAGCTTTCTTT
.,TRBV11-2,.,13,TRBJ1-5,CASSLSGDQPQHF,TGTGCCAGCAGCCTGTCGGGTGATCAGCCCCAGCATTTT
.,TRBV6-5,.,16,TRBJ2-2,CASSYEQSTNTGELFF,TGTGCCAGCAGTTACGAACAGTCCACTAACACCGGGGAGCTGTTTTTT
few,TRBV5-1,TRBD1,15,TRBJ1-6,CASQAGDRGNSPLHF,TGCGCCAGCCAAGCGGGGGACAGGGGGAATTCACCCCTCCACTTT
.,TRBV29-1,TRBD1,13,TRBJ2-3,CSVQDRPTDTQYF,TGCAGCGTTCAGGACAGGCCCACAGATACGCAGTATTTT
.,TRBV28,.,13,TRBJ1-4,CASSFSPEGKLFF,TGTGCCAGCAGTTTCTCCCCGGAGGGAAAACTGTTTTTT
.,TRBV7-2,.,16,TRBJ2-1,CASSLNVLAVISEQFF,TGTGCCAGCAGCTTAAATGTTTTAGCCGTGATCAGTGAGCAGTTCTTC
once,TRBV6-2/TRBV6-3,.,14,TRBJ1-1,CASSFGGWNTEAFF,TGTGCCAGCAGTTTCGGAGGTTGGAACACTGAAGCTTTCTTT
few,TRBV5-1,.,14,TRBJ1-1,CASSQRGGHTEAFF,TGCGCCAGCAGCCAACGGGGGGGACACACTGAAGCTTTCTTT
.,TRBV5-5,.,15,TRBJ1-2,CASSPLRPGSYGYTF,TGTGCCAGCAGCCCCCTGCGGCCGGGGAGCTATGGCTACACCTTC
.,TRBV19,.,14,TRBJ1-2,CASSMLRDYYGYTF,TGTGCCAGTAGTATGCTTCGGGACTACTATGGCTACACCTTC
.,TRBV11-3,.,16,TRBJ2-5,CASSLGYRAVQETQYF,TGTGCCAGCAGCTTGGGATACAGGGCTGTCCAAGAGACCCAGTACTTC
.,TRBV18,.,15,TRBJ1-6,CASSPGGSYNSPLHF,TGTGCCAGCTCACCGGGCGGGTCCTATAATTCACCCCTCCACTTT